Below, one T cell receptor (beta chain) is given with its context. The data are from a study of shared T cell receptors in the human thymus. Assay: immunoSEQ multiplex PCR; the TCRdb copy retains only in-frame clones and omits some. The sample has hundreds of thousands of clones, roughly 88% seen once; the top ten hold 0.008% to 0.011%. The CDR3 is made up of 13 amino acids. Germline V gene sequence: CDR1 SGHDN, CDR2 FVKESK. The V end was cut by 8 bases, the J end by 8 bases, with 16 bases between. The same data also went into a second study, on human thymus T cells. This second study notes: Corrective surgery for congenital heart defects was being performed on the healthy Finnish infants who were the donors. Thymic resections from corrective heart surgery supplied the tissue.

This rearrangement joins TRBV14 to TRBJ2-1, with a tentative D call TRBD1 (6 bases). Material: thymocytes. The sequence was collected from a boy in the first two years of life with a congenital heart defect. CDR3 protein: CASSPRGFHEQFF. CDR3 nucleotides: TGTGCCAGCTCCCCTAGGGGGTTTCATGAGCAGTTCTTC. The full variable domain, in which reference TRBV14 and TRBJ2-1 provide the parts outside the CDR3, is EAGVTQFPSHSVIEKGQTVTLRCDPISGHDNLYWYRRVMGKEIKFLLHFVKESKQDESGMPNNRFLAERTGGTYSTLKVQPAELEDSGVYFCASSPRGFHEQFFGPGTRLTVL.